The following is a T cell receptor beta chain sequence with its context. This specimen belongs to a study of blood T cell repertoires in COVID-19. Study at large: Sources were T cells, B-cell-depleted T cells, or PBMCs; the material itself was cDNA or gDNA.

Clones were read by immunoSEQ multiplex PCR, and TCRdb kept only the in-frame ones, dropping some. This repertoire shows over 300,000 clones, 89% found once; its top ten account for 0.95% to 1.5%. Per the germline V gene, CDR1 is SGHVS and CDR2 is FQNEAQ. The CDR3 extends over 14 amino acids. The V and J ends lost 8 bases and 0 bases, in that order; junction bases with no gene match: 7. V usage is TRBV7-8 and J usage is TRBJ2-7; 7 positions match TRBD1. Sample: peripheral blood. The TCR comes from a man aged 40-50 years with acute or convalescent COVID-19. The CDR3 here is CASGLDRYSYEQYF. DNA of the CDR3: TGTGCCAGCGGACTGGACAGGTACTCCTACGAGCAGTACTTC.